These 20 T cell receptor beta chains share one sample of origin, sequenced in a study of cytomegalovirus exposure and HLA in healthy donors. With 60 Vbeta and 13 Jbeta primers, the PCR was carried out. Clones were read by immunoSEQ multiplex PCR, and TCRdb kept only the in-frame ones, dropping some. The repertoire has about 140,000 clones, around 82% of them found once; the top ten carry under 7.5%. Sequencing input: PBMCs. Source of these receptors: a man between 40 and 49 years old in good health and CMV-seropositive.

In the case of this clone: The junction differs from germline at one of its ends, possibly a read error. V is TRBV7-7 and J is TRBJ1-3, with D unclear. The germline V gene has CDR1 SSHAT and CDR2 FNYEAQ (reference sequence). This CDR3 spans 15 amino acids. The CDR3 protein is CASSLALGSGNTIYF. CDR3 DNA: TGTGCTAGCAGCTTAGCGCTCGGCTCTGGAAACACCATATATTTT.

The J gene is TRBJ2-5, the V gene TRBV4-3, with D uncertain. Trimming removed 1 base at V and 4 bases at J, with 10 bases between. Germline CDR1 reads LGHNA; CDR2 reads YSLEER. CDR3 length equals 14 residues. The CDR3 reads CASSQAHGGETQYF. DNA of the CDR3: TGCGCCAGCAGCCAAGCCCACGGCGGAGAGACCCAGTACTTC.

Note on this clone: This specimen includes other DNA sequences encoding the same CDR3. The chain recombines TRBV6-5 with TRBJ1-5, with D tentatively TRBD1 (5 bases). CDR3 length: 12 amino acids. Germline V gene lookup returns CDR1 MNHEY and CDR2 SVGAGI. V was pared by 8 bases and J by 8 bases, with 13 bases between. The CDR3 loop is CASGEGPEPQHF. The CDR3 DNA reads as TGTGCCAGCGGGGAGGGGCCAGAGCCCCAGCATTTT.

This chain links TRBV7-9 with TRBJ2-1; the match to TRBD2 covers 14 bases. J gave up 2 bases and V 1 base, and 7 bases lay outside the gene matches. The CDR3 runs 19 residues. Per germline, CDR1 SEHNR and CDR2 FQNEAQ (reference sequence). The CDR3: CASSLVRTSGGITYNEQFF. The CDR3 nucleotides are TGTGCCAGCAGCTTAGTCCGGACTAGCGGGGGGATCACCTACAATGAGCAGTTCTTC.

This clone came up a few times. This sequence joins TRBV5-1 and TRBJ2-7; D is perhaps TRBD1 (6 bases). This CDR3 region has 15 residues. V was pared by 0 bases and J by 1 base, with 11 bases between. Germline V gene lookup returns CDR1 SGHRS and CDR2 YFSETQ. This chain's CDR3 is CASSLGHRDSYEQYF. CDR3 in DNA: TGCGCCAGCAGCTTGGGACACAGGGATTCCTACGAGCAGTACTTC.

The chain joins TRBV27 to TRBJ2-3; D remains unclear. This CDR3 contains 14 residues. Trimming pared 2 bases from V and 6 bases from J, leaving 12 bases between. Germline CDR1 MNHEY, CDR2 SMNVEV (reference sequence). The CDR3 DNA sequence: TGTGCCAGCAGTTTAATCTCAGAGGCGGATACGCAGTATTTT. This translates into CASSLISEADTQYF.

This rearrangement joins TRBV5-1 to TRBJ1-4; 7 nucleotides align to TRBD1. The CDR3 totals 15 residues. The V gene's germline CDR1 is SGHRS and CDR2 YFSETQ. Germline trimming cut 0 bases from V and 8 bases from J; bases unmatched to any gene: 7. The DNA of the CDR3 is TGCGCCAGCAGCTTGGCGACAGGGAAAAGAGAAAAACTGTTTTTT. Translating it yields CASSLATGKREKLFF.

This clone was counted a few times. V is TRBV7-9 and J is TRBJ1-1; TRBD1 is a possible D gene (5 bases). The CDR3 has 13 amino acids. The germline V and J ends were trimmed by 5 bases and 3 bases, with 10 bases remaining between them. Germline lookup yields CDR1 SEHNR and CDR2 FQNEAQ (reference sequence). The CDR3 spells CASSPQGYTEAFF. In DNA, the CDR3 is TGTGCCAGCAGCCCTCAGGGATACACTGAAGCTTTCTTT.

The rearrangement joins TRBV19 to TRBJ1-1; 8 bases fit TRBD1. The CDR3 contains 14 residues. V lost 5 bases and J lost 4; bases outside the gene matches: 6. The germline V gene encodes CDR1 LNHDA and CDR2 SQIVND (reference sequence). The CDR3: CASSLGQGSTEAFF. The CDR3 DNA is TGTGCCAGTAGTCTTGGACAGGGAAGCACTGAAGCTTTCTTT. The full variable domain, with the rest looked up from reference TRBV19 and TRBJ1-1, is DGGITQSPKYLFRKEGQNVTLSCEQNLNHDAMYWYRQDPGQGLRLIYYSQIVNDFQKGDIAEGYSVSREKKESFPLTVTSAQKNPTAFYLCASSLGQGSTEAFFGQGTRLTVV.

The chain couples TRBV27 to TRBJ2-7; weak D call: TRBD1 (6 bases). V dropped 6 bases and J dropped 0 bases, with 18 bases sitting between them. CDR3 size: 16 residues. Per the germline V gene, CDR1 is MNHEY and CDR2 is SMNVEV (reference sequence). The CDR3 nucleotides read TGTGCCAGCAGGCCCCACCCGGACAGAGACTCCTACGAGCAGTACTTC. Translation gives CASRPHPDRDSYEQYF.

CDR3 sequence reads: CASSPATSGSGNEQFF. The CDR3 nucleotides read TGTGCCAGCTCACCGGCAACTAGCGGGTCTGGGAATGAGCAGTTCTTC. The V call is TRBV18, the J call TRBJ2-1, with 9 nucleotides matching TRBD2. V trimming: 3 bases; J trimming: 7 bases; junction bases outside the gene matches: 10. Germline V CDR1 and CDR2: KGHSH, LQKENI. The CDR3 is 16 residues long.

As DNA, the CDR3 is TGTGCCAGCAGCCCACTCAGCGGGAGGATCACCTACGAGCAGTACTTC. Protein product: CASSPLSGRITYEQYF. The chain is built from TRBV7-6 and TRBJ2-7; 9 positions match TRBD2. Germline V gives CDR1 SGHVS, CDR2 FNYEAQ. The CDR3 length is 16 residues. J lost 2 bases, V lost 5 bases, and 10 bases had no gene match.

V is TRBV25-1 and J is TRBJ1-5; tentatively, D is TRBD1 (6 bases). This CDR3 is 13 amino acids long. The V and J ends lost 5 bases and 6 bases respectively, with 11 bases between them. Germline lookup yields CDR1 MGHDK and CDR2 SYGVNS. The CDR3 here is CASSPGGGQPQHF. CDR3 coding DNA: TGTGCCAGCAGTCCGGGGGGCGGTCAGCCCCAGCATTTT.

The chain carries TRBV18 and TRBJ1-1; 7 positions agree with TRBD1. This CDR3 is 13 amino acids long. With V trimmed by 4 bases and J by 6 bases, 5 bases remained unmatched. Germline loops: CDR1 KGHSH, CDR2 LQKENI. CDR3 sequence (DNA): TGTGCCAGCTCACGACAGGGCATCCCTGAAGCTTTCTTT. Translated: CASSRQGIPEAFF.

The V and J genes are TRBV27 and TRBJ2-1; 11 bases agree with TRBD2. CDR1 and CDR2 from the germline V gene are MNHEY and SMNVEV (reference sequence). This CDR3 is built from 16 residues. Trimming at V came to 5 bases and at J to 10 bases, leaving 13 bases not matched to a gene. The CDR3 loop is CASSPQLAGVGGEQFF. The DNA of the CDR3 is TGTGCCAGCAGTCCCCAACTAGCGGGAGTCGGCGGCGAGCAGTTCTTC.

The chain is built from TRBV11-2 and TRBJ1-6; D gene uncertain. CDR3 length: 14 amino acids. Germline CDR1 is SGHAT and CDR2 is FQNNGV. The V and J ends lost 3 bases and 3 bases respectively, with 6 bases between them. This CDR3 is CASSLGSYNSPLHF. The DNA of the CDR3 is TGTGCCAGCAGCTTGGGCAGCTATAATTCACCCCTCCACTTT.

This chain joins TRBV4-2 and TRBJ2-7; 14 bases are a match to TRBD2. CDR3 size: 15 residues. The germline V gene encodes CDR1 LGHNA and CDR2 YNFKEQ. The V segment lost 3 bases and the J segment 5 bases; nucleotides outside the gene matches: 3. The CDR3 reads CASSQTSGRANEQYF. The CDR3 DNA reads as TGTGCCAGCAGCCAGACTAGCGGGAGGGCCAACGAGCAGTACTTC.

In this sample, this clone turned up a few times. The chain uses TRBV4-2 and TRBJ1-1; no clear D gene. CDR3 length equals 16 residues. V lost 0 bases and J 1 base, leaving 12 bases between the germline ends. The germline V gene has CDR1 LGHNA and CDR2 YNFKEQ. The CDR3 nucleotides read TGTGCCAGCAGCCAAGATCTAAGTGCCGGGAACACTGAAGCTTTCTTT. This translates into CASSQDLSAGNTEAFF.

This chain connects TRBV6-5 to TRBJ2-1, with 11 bases aligning to TRBD2. V was pared by 6 bases and J by 15 bases, with 13 bases of the junction left unmatched. The germline gives CDR1 MNHEY, CDR2 SVGAGI. The CDR3 has 14 amino acids. Written as DNA, the CDR3 is TGTGCCAGCAGACTTAGCGGGGGGGCCTCCGGAGTGTTCTTC. This codes for CASRLSGGASGVFF.

This clone was counted only a few times. In the same sample, other DNA sequences code for this CDR3. The V call is TRBV9, the J call TRBJ2-3, with TRBD1 as a possible D gene (6 bases). The germline CDR1 and CDR2 sequences are SGDLS and YYNGEE. V dropped 4 bases and J dropped 0 bases, with 12 bases sitting between them. This CDR3 spans 15 amino acids. As DNA, the CDR3 is TGTGCCAGCAGCCCCAGAACAGGGAGCACAGATACGCAGTATTTT. It encodes CASSPRTGSTDTQYF.